The following is a TCR beta chain sequence with its context. Its antigen remains unidentified. The data originate from a study of T cell responses to AZD1222 COVID-19 vaccine. The wider study: Researchers grouped second doses given at about 4 or about 12 weeks into one pool.

General study results and limits: In a largely white British group with more females than males, clonal diversity was possibly underestimated.

This table comes from immunoSEQ multiplex PCR, and its TCRdb copy is limited to in-frame clones, with some not included. Of about 140,000 clones listed, 80% to 95% are singletons. The CDR3 is made up of 18 amino acids. With 3 bases clipped from V and 0 bases from J, the junction kept 7 bases outside the gene matches. Per the germline V gene, CDR1 is SGHNT and CDR2 is YYREEE (reference sequence). The receptor comes from an adult in good health. The chain uses TRBV5-4 and TRBJ1-6; 9 nucleotides line up with TRBD1. Specimen: peripheral blood, collected on day 0 of AZD1222 vaccination. The CDR3 nucleotides read TGTGCCAGCAGCTGGGGACAGGGAGTACTCTCCTATAATTCACCCCTCCACTTT. Translated, it gives CASSWGQGVLSYNSPLHF.